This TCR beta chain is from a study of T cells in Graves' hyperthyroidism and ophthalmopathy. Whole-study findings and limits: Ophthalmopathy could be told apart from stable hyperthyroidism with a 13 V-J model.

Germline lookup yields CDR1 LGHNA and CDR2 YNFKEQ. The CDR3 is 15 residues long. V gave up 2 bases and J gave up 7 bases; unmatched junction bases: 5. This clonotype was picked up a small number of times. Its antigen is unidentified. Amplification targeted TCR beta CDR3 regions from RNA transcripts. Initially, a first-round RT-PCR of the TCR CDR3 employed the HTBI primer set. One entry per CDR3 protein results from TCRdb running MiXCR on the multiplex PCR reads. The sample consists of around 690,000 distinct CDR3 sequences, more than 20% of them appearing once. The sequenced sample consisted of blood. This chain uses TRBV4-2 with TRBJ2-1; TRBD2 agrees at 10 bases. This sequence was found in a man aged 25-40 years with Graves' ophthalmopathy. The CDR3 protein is CASSQRSGRANEQFF. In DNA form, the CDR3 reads TGTGCCAGCAGCCAAAGAAGCGGGAGGGCTAATGAGCAGTTCTTC.